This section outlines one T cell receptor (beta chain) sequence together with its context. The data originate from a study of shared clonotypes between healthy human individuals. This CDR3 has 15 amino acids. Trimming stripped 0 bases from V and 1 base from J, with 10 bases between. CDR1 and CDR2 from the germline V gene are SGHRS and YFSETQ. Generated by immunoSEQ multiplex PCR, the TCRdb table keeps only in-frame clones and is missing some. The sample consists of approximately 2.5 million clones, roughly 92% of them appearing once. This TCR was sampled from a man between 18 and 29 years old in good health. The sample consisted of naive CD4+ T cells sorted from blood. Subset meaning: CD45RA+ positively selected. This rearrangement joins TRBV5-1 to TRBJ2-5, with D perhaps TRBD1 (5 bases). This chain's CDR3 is CASSLARQFQETQYF. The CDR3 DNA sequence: TGCGCCAGCAGCTTGGCCCGACAGTTCCAAGAGACCCAGTACTTC.